This record concerns one TCR beta chain sequence. Produced via immunoSEQ multiplex PCR; TCRdb's table is partial and in-frame only. Here the sample spans 100,000 to 150,000 clones, about 90% being singletons. This entry belongs to a study of T cell responses to AZD1222 COVID-19 vaccine. This CDR3 is 19 amino acids long. Trimming took 0 bases from V and 4 from J; bases not matched to a gene: 14. The chain is built from TRBV23-1 and TRBJ1-5; TRBD1 matches at 8 bases. TRBV23-1 is reported as an ORF; its role is uncertain. The origin of this receptor is an adult in good health. The source was peripheral blood, collected on day 0 of MenACWY control vaccination. This chain's CDR3 is CASSQSSITTGGPNQPQHF. The CDR3 DNA sequence: TGCGCCAGCAGTCAATCCTCGATAACCACAGGGGGTCCAAATCAGCCCCAGCATTTT.